The T cell receptor (beta chain) under discussion was sequenced for a study of response to subunit inactivated influenza vaccine. Overall study findings and caveats: Only a handful of new T cells, the authors suggested, are recruited with each seasonal influenza vaccination.

As concerns this clonotype: Its antigen is undetermined.

TCRdb passed the RT-PCR reads through MiXCR, listing each CDR3 protein once. The repertoire holds about 480,000 distinct CDR3 sequences, 9.5% to 12% seen once, with 12% in the top ten. The receptor comes from a man aged 50-60 years who received an inactivated influenza vaccine. The sequenced sample was PBMCs from blood, obtained more than 35 days after vaccination.

The CDR3 loop is CSAGIDRAYNEQFF. The CDR3, as DNA: TGCAGTGCTGGAATTGACAGGGCTTACAATGAGCAGTTCTTC. V gene TRBV20-1 combines with J gene TRBJ2-1; TRBD1 aligns across 7 bases. The V segment lost 5 bases and the J segment 4 bases; nucleotides outside the gene matches: 8. This CDR3 spans 14 amino acids. Germline loops: CDR1 DFQATT, CDR2 SNEGSKA (reference sequence).